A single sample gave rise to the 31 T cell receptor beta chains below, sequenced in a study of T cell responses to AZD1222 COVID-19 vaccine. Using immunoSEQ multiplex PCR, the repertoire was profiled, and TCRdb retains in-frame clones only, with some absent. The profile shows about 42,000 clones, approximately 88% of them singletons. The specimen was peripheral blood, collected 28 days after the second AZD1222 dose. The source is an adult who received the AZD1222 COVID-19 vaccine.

The CDR3 sequence: CASSDPPGQGAETEAFF. CDR3 nucleotide sequence: TGCGCCAGCAGTGACCCCCCGGGACAGGGGGCGGAGACTGAAGCTTTCTTT. The V and J genes are TRBV10-1 and TRBJ1-1, with TRBD1 matching 12 bases. The V gene's germline CDR1 is WNHNN and CDR2 SYGVQD (reference sequence). V was clipped by 3 bases and J by 5 bases; unmatched bases: 10. The CDR3 loop spans 17 amino acids.

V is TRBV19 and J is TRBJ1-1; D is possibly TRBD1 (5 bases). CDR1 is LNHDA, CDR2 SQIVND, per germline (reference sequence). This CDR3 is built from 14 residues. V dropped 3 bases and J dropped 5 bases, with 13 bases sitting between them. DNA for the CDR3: TGTGCCAGTAGTATGGACGGGACGGTGACTGAAGCTTTCTTT. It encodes CASSMDGTVTEAFF.

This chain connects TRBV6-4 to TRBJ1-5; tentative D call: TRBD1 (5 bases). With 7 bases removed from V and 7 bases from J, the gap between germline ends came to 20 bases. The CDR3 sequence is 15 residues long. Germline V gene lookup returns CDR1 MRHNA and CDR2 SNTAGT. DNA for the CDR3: TGTGCCAGCACCGCGGTGGGCCAGGGACTACAGCCCCAGCATTTT. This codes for CASTAVGQGLQPQHF.

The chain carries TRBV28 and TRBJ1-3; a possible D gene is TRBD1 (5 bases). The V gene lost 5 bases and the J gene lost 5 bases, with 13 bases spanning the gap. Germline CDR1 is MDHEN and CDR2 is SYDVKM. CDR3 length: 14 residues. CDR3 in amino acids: CASSPGGSRNTIYF. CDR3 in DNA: TGTGCCAGCAGTCCCGGGGGGAGTAGAAACACCATATATTTT.

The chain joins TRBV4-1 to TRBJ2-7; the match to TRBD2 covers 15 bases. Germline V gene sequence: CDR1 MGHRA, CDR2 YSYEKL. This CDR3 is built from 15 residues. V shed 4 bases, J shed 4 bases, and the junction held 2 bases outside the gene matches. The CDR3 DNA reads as TGCGCCAGCAGCCGGACTAGCGGGGGGGCTTACGAGCAGTACTTC. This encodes CASSRTSGGAYEQYF.

The CDR3: CASSSRDSLPSGANVLTF. The CDR3 nucleotides are TGTGCCAGCAGTTCCCGGGACAGTCTTCCCTCTGGGGCCAACGTCCTGACTTTC. The chain uses TRBV11-2 and TRBJ2-6, with 7 nucleotides matching TRBD1. The CDR3 totals 18 residues. The trim removed 6 bases at V and 0 bases at J, leaving 11 bases unmatched. Germline V gene data show CDR1 as SGHAT and CDR2 as FQNNGV.

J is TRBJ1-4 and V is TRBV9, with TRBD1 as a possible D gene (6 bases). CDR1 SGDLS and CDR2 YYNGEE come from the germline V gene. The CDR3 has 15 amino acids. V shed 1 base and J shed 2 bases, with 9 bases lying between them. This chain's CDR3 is CASSVSGQTNEKLFF. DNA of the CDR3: TGTGCCAGCAGCGTATCCGGACAGACTAATGAAAAACTGTTTTTT.

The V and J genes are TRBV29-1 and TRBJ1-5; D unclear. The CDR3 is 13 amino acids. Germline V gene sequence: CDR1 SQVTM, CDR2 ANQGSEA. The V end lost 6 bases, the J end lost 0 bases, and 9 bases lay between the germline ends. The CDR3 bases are TGCAGCGTGATGAGTGATAGCAATCAGCCCCAGCATTTT. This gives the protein CSVMSDSNQPQHF.

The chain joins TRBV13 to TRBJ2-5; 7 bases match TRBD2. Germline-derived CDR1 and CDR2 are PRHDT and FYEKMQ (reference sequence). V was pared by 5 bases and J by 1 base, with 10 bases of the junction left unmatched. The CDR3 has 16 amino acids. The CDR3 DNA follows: TGTGCCAGCAGCCCCTCTAGGTGGGAGGGCCAAGAGACCCAGTACTTC. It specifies CASSPSRWEGQETQYF.

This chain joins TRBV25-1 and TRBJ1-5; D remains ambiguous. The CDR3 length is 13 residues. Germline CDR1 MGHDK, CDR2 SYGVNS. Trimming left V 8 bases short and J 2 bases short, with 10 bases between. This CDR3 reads CASPRVRNQPQHF. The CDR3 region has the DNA TGTGCCAGCCCTCGGGTGCGCAATCAGCCCCAGCATTTT.

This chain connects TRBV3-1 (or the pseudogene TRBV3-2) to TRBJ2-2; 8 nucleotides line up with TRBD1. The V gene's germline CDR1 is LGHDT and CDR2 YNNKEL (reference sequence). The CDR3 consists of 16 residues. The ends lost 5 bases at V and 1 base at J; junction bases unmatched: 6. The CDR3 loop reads CASSRVGQGNTGELFF. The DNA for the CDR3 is TGTGCCAGCAGCAGGGTCGGACAGGGGAACACCGGGGAGCTGTTTTTT.

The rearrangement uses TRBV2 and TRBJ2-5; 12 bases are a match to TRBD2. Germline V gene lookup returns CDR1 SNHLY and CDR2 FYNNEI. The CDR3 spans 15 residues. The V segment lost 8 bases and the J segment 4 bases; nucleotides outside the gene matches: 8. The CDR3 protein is CASDRLAGVGETQYF. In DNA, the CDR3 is TGTGCCAGCGACAGACTAGCGGGGGTCGGAGAGACCCAGTACTTC.

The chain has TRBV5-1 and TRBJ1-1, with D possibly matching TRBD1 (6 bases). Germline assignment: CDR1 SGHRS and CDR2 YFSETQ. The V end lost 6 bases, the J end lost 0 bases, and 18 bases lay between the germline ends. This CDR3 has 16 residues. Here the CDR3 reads CASIPDVGGLNTEAFF. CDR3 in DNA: TGCGCCAGCATTCCTGATGTTGGGGGCCTGAACACTGAAGCTTTCTTT. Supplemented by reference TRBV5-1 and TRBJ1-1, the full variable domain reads KAGVTQTPRYLIKTRGQQVTLSCSPISGHRSVSWYQQTPGQGLQFLFEYFSETQRNKGNFPGRFSGRQFSNSRSEMNVSTLELGDSALYLCASIPDVGGLNTEAFFGQGTRLTVV.

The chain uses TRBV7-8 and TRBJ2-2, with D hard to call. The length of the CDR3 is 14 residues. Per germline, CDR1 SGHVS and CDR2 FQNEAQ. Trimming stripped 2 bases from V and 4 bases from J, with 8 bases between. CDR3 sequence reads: CASSLSARTGELFF. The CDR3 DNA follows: TGTGCCAGCAGCTTATCGGCCCGCACCGGGGAGCTGTTTTTT.

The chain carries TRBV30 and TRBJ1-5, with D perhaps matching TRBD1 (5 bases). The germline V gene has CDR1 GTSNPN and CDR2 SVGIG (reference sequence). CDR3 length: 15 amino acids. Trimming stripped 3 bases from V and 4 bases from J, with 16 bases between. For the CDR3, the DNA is TGTGCCTGGAGCCTGCCTAGACAGAATAATCAGCCCCAGCATTTT. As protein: CAWSLPRQNNQPQHF.

CDR3 sequence (DNA): TGTGCCAGCCGACCGACAGGGGCCCATAGCAATCAGCCCCAGCATTTT. Protein sequence: CASRPTGAHSNQPQHF. The rearrangement links TRBV19 to TRBJ1-5; 8 bases fit TRBD1. From germline, CDR1 is LNHDA and CDR2 SQIVND (reference sequence). J gave up 0 bases and V 9 bases, and 10 bases lay outside the gene matches. The CDR3 has 16 amino acids.

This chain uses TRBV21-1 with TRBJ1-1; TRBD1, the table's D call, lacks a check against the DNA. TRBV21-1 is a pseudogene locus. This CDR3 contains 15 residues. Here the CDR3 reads CANTSMDRGDTEAFF. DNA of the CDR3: TGTGCCAACACCTCGATGGACAGGGGGGACACTGAAGCTTTCTTT.

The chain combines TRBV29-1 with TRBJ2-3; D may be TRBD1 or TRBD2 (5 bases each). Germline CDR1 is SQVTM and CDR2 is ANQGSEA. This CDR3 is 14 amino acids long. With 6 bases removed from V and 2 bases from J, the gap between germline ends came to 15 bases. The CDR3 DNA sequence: TGCAGCGTCCAACAAGCTGGGACCACAGATACGCAGTATTTT. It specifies CSVQQAGTTDTQYF.

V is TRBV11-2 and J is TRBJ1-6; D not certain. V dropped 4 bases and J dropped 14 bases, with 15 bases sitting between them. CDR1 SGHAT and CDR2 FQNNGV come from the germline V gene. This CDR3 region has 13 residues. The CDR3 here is CASSSIRDGSLHF. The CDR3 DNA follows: TGTGCCAGCAGCTCCATCCGCGATGGTTCCCTCCACTTT.

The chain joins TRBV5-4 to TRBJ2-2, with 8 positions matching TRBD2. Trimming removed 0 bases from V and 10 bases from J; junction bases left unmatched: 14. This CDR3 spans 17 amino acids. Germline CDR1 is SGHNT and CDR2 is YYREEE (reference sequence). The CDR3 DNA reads TGTGCCAGCAGCTTGGTGGGTCGGGGGGGCCGCCCGGTGGAGCTGTTTTTT. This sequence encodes CASSLVGRGGRPVELFF.

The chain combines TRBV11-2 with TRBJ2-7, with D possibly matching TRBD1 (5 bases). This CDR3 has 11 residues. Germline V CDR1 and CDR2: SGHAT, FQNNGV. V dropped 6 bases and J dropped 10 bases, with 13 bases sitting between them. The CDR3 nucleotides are TGTGCCAGCAGTGTGGGGCAGGACCAGTACTTC. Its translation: CASSVGQDQYF.

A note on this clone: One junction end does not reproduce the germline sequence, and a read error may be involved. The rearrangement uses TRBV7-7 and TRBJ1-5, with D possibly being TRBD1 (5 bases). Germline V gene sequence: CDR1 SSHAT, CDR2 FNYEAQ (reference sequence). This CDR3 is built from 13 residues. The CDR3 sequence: CASSLRQNQPQHF. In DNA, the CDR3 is TGTGCTAGCAGCTTAAGACAGAATCAGCCCCAGCATTTT.

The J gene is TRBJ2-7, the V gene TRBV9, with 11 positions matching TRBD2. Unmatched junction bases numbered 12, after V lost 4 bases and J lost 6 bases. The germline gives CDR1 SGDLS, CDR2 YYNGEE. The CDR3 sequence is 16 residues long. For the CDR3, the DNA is TGTGCCAGCAGCCCTGGTACGGGACTAGCGGACGGCGAGCAGTACTTC. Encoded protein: CASSPGTGLADGEQYF. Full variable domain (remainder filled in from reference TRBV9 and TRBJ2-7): DSGVTQTPKHLITATGQRVTLRCSPRSGDLSVYWYQQSLDQGLQFLIQYYNGEERAKGNILERFSAQQFPDLHSELNLSSLELGDSALYFCASSPGTGLADGEQYFGPGTRLTVT.

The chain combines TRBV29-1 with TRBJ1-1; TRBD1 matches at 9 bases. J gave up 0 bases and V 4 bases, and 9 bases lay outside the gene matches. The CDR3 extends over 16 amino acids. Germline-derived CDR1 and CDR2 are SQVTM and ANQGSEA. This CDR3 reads CSVVGQGISMNTEAFF. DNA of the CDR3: TGCAGCGTTGTGGGACAGGGTATCTCCATGAACACTGAAGCTTTCTTT.

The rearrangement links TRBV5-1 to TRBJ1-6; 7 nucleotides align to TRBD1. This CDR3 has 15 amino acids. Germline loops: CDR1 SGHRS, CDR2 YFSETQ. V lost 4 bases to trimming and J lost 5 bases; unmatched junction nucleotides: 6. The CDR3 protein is CASSPTGQNNSPLHF. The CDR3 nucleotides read TGCGCCAGCAGCCCAACGGGACAGAATAATTCACCCCTCCACTTT.

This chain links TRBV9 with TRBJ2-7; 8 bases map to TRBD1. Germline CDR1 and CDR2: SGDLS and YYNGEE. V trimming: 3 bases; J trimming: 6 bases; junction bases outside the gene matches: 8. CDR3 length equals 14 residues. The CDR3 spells CASSGAMDRAEQYF. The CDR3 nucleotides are TGTGCCAGCAGCGGGGCTATGGACAGGGCCGAGCAGTACTTC.

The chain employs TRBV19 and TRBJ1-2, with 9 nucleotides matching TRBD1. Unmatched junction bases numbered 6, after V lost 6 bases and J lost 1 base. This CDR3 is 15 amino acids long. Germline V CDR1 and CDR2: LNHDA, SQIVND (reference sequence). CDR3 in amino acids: CASREPGQGNYGYTF. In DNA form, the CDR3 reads TGTGCCAGTAGGGAACCGGGACAGGGTAACTATGGCTACACCTTC.

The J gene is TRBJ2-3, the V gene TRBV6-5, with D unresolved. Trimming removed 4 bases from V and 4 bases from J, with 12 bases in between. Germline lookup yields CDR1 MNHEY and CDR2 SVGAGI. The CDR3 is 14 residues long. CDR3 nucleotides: TGTGCCAGCAGTTGGTCGGCCCCACCAGATACGCAGTATTTT. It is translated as CASSWSAPPDTQYF.

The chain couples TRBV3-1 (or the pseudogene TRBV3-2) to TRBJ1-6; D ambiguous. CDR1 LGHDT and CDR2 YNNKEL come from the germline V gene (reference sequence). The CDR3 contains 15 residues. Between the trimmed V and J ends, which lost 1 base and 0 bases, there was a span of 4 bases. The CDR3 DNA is TGTGCCAGCAGCCAAGTGAGCTCCTATAATTCACCCCTCCACTTT. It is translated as CASSQVSSYNSPLHF.

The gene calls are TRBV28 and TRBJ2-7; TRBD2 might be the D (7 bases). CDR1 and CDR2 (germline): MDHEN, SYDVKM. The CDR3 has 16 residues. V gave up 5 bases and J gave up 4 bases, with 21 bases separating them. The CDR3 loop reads CASSPRRGGLRYEQYF. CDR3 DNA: TGTGCCAGCAGTCCCAGGAGGGGGGGCCTTAGGTACGAGCAGTACTTC. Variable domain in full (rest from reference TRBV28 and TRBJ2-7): DVKVTQSSRYLVKRTGEKVFLECVQDMDHENMFWYRQDPGLGLRLIYFSYDVKMKEKGDIPEGYSVSREKKERFSLILESASTNQTSMYLCASSPRRGGLRYEQYFGPGTRLTVT.

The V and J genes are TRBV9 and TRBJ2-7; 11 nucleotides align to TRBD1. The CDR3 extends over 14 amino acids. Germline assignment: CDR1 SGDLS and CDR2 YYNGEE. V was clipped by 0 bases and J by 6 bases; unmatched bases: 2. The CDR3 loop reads CASSVVGTGGEQYF. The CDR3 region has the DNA TGTGCCAGCAGCGTAGTAGGGACAGGGGGCGAGCAGTACTTC. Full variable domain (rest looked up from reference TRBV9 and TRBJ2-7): DSGVTQTPKHLITATGQRVTLRCSPRSGDLSVYWYQQSLDQGLQFLIQYYNGEERAKGNILERFSAQQFPDLHSELNLSSLELGDSALYFCASSVVGTGGEQYFGPGTRLTVT.